This T cell receptor (beta chain) was profiled in a study of Graves' ophthalmopathy and Graves' hyperthyroidism. Uncontrolled infections, pregnancy, lactation or other autoimmune diseases led to patient exclusion. This clonotype was seen only a few times. Amplification targeted the TCR beta CDR3 regions, with RNA transcripts as the source material. RT-PCR was first run with HTBI primers, then multiplex PCR in a second round. A single record per CDR3 protein comes from TCRdb applying MiXCR to the multiplex PCR reads. The repertoire holds more than 1,000,000 distinct CDR3 sequences, with about two fifths as singletons. From germline, CDR1 is MNHNY and CDR2 SVGAGI (reference sequence). V lost 4 bases and J lost 0; bases outside the gene matches: 5. The CDR3 totals 16 residues.

The V and J genes are TRBV6-6 and TRBJ1-5; 8 bases are a match to TRBD1. The clonotype comes from an adult man with Graves' hyperthyroidism. The source material was peripheral blood or thyroid tissue (not recorded which). The CDR3 nucleotides read TGTGCCAGCAGTTGGACAGGGAGAGTTAGCAATCAGCCCCAGCATTTT. Its protein product is CASSWTGRVSNQPQHF.